These T cell receptor beta chains were read from a single sample in a study of shared clonotypes between healthy human individuals. The data were produced by immunoSEQ multiplex PCR, yet TCRdb's version contains in-frame clones alone and is incomplete. The table shows some 2,400,000 clones, with 90% to 96% occurring only once. Input material: naive CD4+ T cells sorted from blood. The source is a man between 18 and 35 years old in good health. Both conserved end residues are part of each CDR3. D genes are given only for firm matches.

j_call d_call v_call cdr3_aa
TRBJ2-7 . TRBV18 CASSPKPNGVGEQYF
TRBJ2-7 TRBD1 TRBV4-2 CASSQGKQGGTYEQYF
TRBJ1-5 . TRBV28 CASRGNQPQHF
TRBJ2-1 . TRBV11-2 CASSHSGSSYNEQFF
TRBJ1-1 TRBD1 TRBV6-1 CASSEQGVVSTEAFF
TRBJ2-3 . TRBV5-5 CASSSLPLATDTQYF
TRBJ2-7 . TRBV6-5 CASSYSTPGVSYEQYF
TRBJ2-7 TRBD2 TRBV7-6 CASSLETSGTGEQYF
TRBJ1-3 . TRBV2 CASSEAIGSGNTIYF
TRBJ2-7 . TRBV28 CASSFAISYEQYF
TRBJ2-3 . TRBV29-1 CSGDDSTDTQYF
TRBJ1-1 . TRBV10-3 CAISDRHTEAFF
TRBJ1-1 . TRBV28 CASSLWGGSVTEAFF
TRBJ1-1 . TRBV28 CASSRDRLFSEAFF
TRBJ1-4 TRBD1 TRBV6-5 CASSYSGTGSEKLFF
TRBJ1-5 . TRBV5-6 CASSLYGGSNQPQHF
TRBJ1-3 . TRBV7-9 CASTLQSGSGNTIYF
TRBJ1-6 . TRBV5-6 CASSLISGAGPNSPLHF
TRBJ2-7 . TRBV7-9 CASRNRAYEQYF
TRBJ2-5 . TRBV5-1 CASSLVADQETQYF
TRBJ2-1 . TRBV6-5 CASTRDPVGEQFF
TRBJ1-1 . TRBV15 CATSRDLVESGEAFF
TRBJ1-4 . TRBV4-1 CASSQDPGRVDEKLFF
TRBJ2-1 . TRBV5-1 CASSLELGLEQFF
TRBJ2-3 TRBD1 TRBV5-1 CASSISRQGTDTQYF
TRBJ2-5 . TRBV4-1 CASSQDRWDWYQETQYF
TRBJ2-3 TRBD2 TRBV5-6 CASSLGLAGSADTQYF
TRBJ1-2 . TRBV28 CASSLSLGGNYGYTF
TRBJ2-7 . TRBV9 CASSAGGTAVHEQYF
TRBJ2-7 TRBD2 TRBV7-2 CASSSLRTSGGGEQYF
TRBJ1-2 TRBD1 TRBV28 CASSLGQGAPGYTF
TRBJ2-1 TRBD2 TRBV29-1 CSVRRGGRNNEQFF
TRBJ1-4 TRBD1 TRBV28 CASSLTGGEKLFF
TRBJ2-7 . TRBV7-2 CASSSYYEQYF
TRBJ1-1 . TRBV5-5 CASSFTGHGNTEAFF
TRBJ1-1 TRBD1 TRBV10-3 CAIKRQGMTEAFF
TRBJ1-1 . TRBV11-2 CASSLAALKLGHRNTEAFF
TRBJ1-2 . TRBV5-1 CASSPRESGYTF
TRBJ2-6 TRBD1 TRBV7-2 CASSQQGAWAGANVLTF
TRBJ2-1 TRBD2 TRBV5-1 CASSLGTSGFNEQFF
TRBJ1-1 TRBD1 TRBV2 CASSVARQGGNTEAFF
TRBJ2-1 . TRBV7-2 CASSLTWDYYNEQFF
TRBJ2-2 . TRBV7-2 CASSLSGGTGELFF
TRBJ2-1 TRBD2 TRBV6-4 CASSEWRESNEQFF
TRBJ2-1 TRBD2 TRBV7-2 CASSREAGALYNEQFF
TRBJ2-5 TRBD2 TRBV4-2 CASSQGGGAGDQETQYF
TRBJ2-1 . TRBV29-1 CSVEGREWGYNEQFF
TRBJ1-6 . TRBV28 CASGSEGSPLHF
TRBJ2-7 . TRBV23-1 CACGVGEQYF